These T cell receptor beta chains were read from a single sample in a study of response to subunit inactivated influenza vaccine. TCRdb re-analysed the RT-PCR reads in MiXCR, keeping a single row per CDR3 protein. The table has around 470,000 distinct CDR3 sequences, less than 7.5% seen once. The starting material was PBMCs from blood, obtained around 25 months after vaccination. Receptors originate from a man between 45 and 75 years old who received an inactivated influenza vaccine. Each CDR3 is given with its conserved first and last residue. The order of the fields is CDR3 DNA, CDR3 protein, D gene, clone size, J gene, V gene. D genes are given only for firm matches. For some rows the clone size is stated as once, few or many, or as a class when expanded; others skip it.

TGTGCCAGCAGCGTAGGAGGGGAACAAGTCGAGCAGTACTTC CASSVGGEQVEQYF - - TRBJ2-7 TRBV9
TGTGCCAGCAGGGGTCCGGGACTATGGAATGAGCAGTTCTTC CASRGPGLWNEQFF TRBD2 few TRBJ2-1 TRBV7-6
TGTGCCAGCAGCCCCCTAGGGACAGCTGAAGCTTTCTTT CASSPLGTAEAFF TRBD1 few TRBJ1-1 TRBV11-2
TGTGCCAGCAGTTGGAAGGGGGAGACCCAGTACTTC CASSWKGETQYF - few TRBJ2-5 TRBV6-5
TGCAGTGCTAGTCCGACAGGTAACCATCAGCCCCAGCATTTT CSASPTGNHQPQHF - - TRBJ1-5 TRBV20-1
TGTGCCAGCAGCTTGCTCCTTGGGGGCTTACAAGAGACCCAGTACTTC CASSLLLGGLQETQYF - few TRBJ2-5 TRBV5-5
TGTGCCAGCAGCTGGACAGGGACCACTGAAGCTTTCTTT CASSWTGTTEAFF TRBD1 - TRBJ1-1 TRBV11-3
TGTGCCAGCAGTTCAAGAAGGACACCAACCTACGAGCAGTACTTC CASSSRRTPTYEQYF - - TRBJ2-7 TRBV6-2/TRBV6-3
TGTGCCAGTAGTATATCCCGGGGCTACGAGCAGTACTTC CASSISRGYEQYF - - TRBJ2-7 TRBV19
TGCGCCAGCAGCCAGGATGGGGCCGGGACAGGAATCTCCTACGAGCAGTACTTC CASSQDGAGTGISYEQYF TRBD1 - TRBJ2-7 TRBV4-3
TGTGCCAGCAGTTTGACTACTAGCGGGTGGGAGACCCAGTACTTC CASSLTTSGWETQYF TRBD2 few TRBJ2-5 TRBV27
TGTGCCAGCAGCGTCGGGGGGTTAGCTAACTATGGCTACACCTTC CASSVGGLANYGYTF - - TRBJ1-2 TRBV9
TGTGCCAGCAGTTACCGGGCAGGGACCTACGAGCAGTACTTC CASSYRAGTYEQYF - few TRBJ2-7 TRBV6-5
TGTGCCAGTAGTAGGGGACTAGCGGGAGGTCTTTACAATGAGCAGTTCTTC CASSRGLAGGLYNEQFF TRBD2 - TRBJ2-1 TRBV19
TGTGCCAGCAGTGAATACGGGGTCAGCGCTCCTCGGTGGGTAACAGATACGCAGTATTTT CASSEYGVSAPRWVTDTQYF - many TRBJ2-3 TRBV6-1
TGTGCCAGCAGTTTAGGCGGGAGTATCTACGAGCAGTACTTC CASSLGGSIYEQYF TRBD2 many TRBJ2-7 TRBV28
TGTGCCAGCAGCTTCACTAGCGGGAGCTACGAGCAGTTCTTC CASSFTSGSYEQFF TRBD2 - TRBJ2-1 TRBV7-9
TGTGCCAGCAGTCGTGGGGATTCGACAGATACGCAGTATTTT CASSRGDSTDTQYF - many TRBJ2-3 TRBV25-1
TGTGCCAGCAGCCCAGGAGCGGTCCGGACCCAGTACTTC CASSPGAVRTQYF - many TRBJ2-5 TRBV7-2
TGCAGTGTTCACGTTAGCGGGGGCTACAATGAGCAGTTCTTC CSVHVSGGYNEQFF TRBD2 - TRBJ2-1 TRBV20-1
TGCAGCGCCCCAATGATCTATGGCTACACCTTC CSAPMIYGYTF - few TRBJ1-2 TRBV29-1
TGCAGTGCTAGTGTCCCGGCACCAGATACGCAGTATTTT CSASVPAPDTQYF - many TRBJ2-3 TRBV20-1
TGCAGTGCTAGAGGCCTATCATCCTACGAGCAGTACTTC CSARGLSSYEQYF - many TRBJ2-7 TRBV20-1
TGTGCCAGCAGATTGGGACAGGGGCTCTATGGCTACACCTTC CASRLGQGLYGYTF TRBD1 many TRBJ1-2 TRBV6-1
TGTGCCAGCAGTGCCCGTATTGGGATATCACCTGGGGCCAACGTCCTGACTTTC CASSARIGISPGANVLTF - few TRBJ2-6 TRBV25-1
TGTGCCAGCAGCGTAGTAGCCAATGAGCAGTTCTTC CASSVVANEQFF - few TRBJ2-1 TRBV9
TGTGCCAGCAGTTTATTGGCCACTAGCGGGAGCTACAATGAGCAGTTCTTC CASSLLATSGSYNEQFF TRBD2 - TRBJ2-1 TRBV27
TGTGCCAGCAGTGAACGGGGAGGACCAGATACGCAGTATTTT CASSERGGPDTQYF - many TRBJ2-3 TRBV6-1
TGTGCCAGCAGCCTGCGGGTAACGGACAATGAGCAGTTCTTC CASSLRVTDNEQFF - - TRBJ2-1 TRBV7-2
TGTGCCAGCAGAAAAATGGGGCAGAAGCAGTTCTTC CASRKMGQKQFF - - TRBJ2-1 TRBV2
TGTGCCAGCAGTTTCCCAGACAGGGGGTTCTACAATGAGCAGTTCTTC CASSFPDRGFYNEQFF TRBD1 few TRBJ2-1 TRBV28
TGTGCCAGCAGAAGACCAGGGCCCTCCTACGAGCAGTACTTC CASRRPGPSYEQYF - - TRBJ2-7 TRBV28
TGTGCCAGCAGTAAGGACAGGCGGGAGCAGTTCTTC CASSKDRREQFF TRBD1 - TRBJ2-1 TRBV2
TGTGCCTGGAGTGTAATTGGGAACGAGCAGTACTTC CAWSVIGNEQYF - few TRBJ2-7 TRBV30
TGCAGCGTTGAAGATGGTAAAGACAACACAGATACGCAGTATTTT CSVEDGKDNTDTQYF - - TRBJ2-3 TRBV29-1
TGTGCCAGCAGTTCCGGGGATAGACGGATGAACACTGAAGCTTTCTTT CASSSGDRRMNTEAFF - many TRBJ1-1 TRBV12-3/TRBV12-4
TGTGCCACCTATAGAGGGACCAAGGGCCGGACAGGCAGCTCCTACGAGCAGTACTTC CATYRGTKGRTGSSYEQYF TRBD1 - TRBJ2-7 TRBV15
TGCGCCAGCAGCCAATCCAAACACATGGGTTCCTATGGCTACACCTTC CASSQSKHMGSYGYTF - few TRBJ1-2 TRBV4-3
TGTGCCAGCAGTGAAGCTGGGGTTCCTTCGGGAGCTTTCTTT CASSEAGVPSGAFF - few TRBJ1-1 TRBV2
TGTGCCAGCAGCCAAGATCGACAGGGATTTACGAAGCCTTTCTTT CASSQDRQGFTKPFF TRBD1 many TRBJ1-1 TRBV4-2
TGTGCCAGCAGTTCTACCCGGCAGGGGGTGTACGAGCAGTACTTC CASSSTRQGVYEQYF TRBD1 - TRBJ2-7 TRBV27
TGCAGTGCGCACAGGGCGGGGAACACTGAAGCTTTCTTT CSAHRAGNTEAFF - many TRBJ1-1 TRBV20-1
TGTGCCAGCAGTTGGGTCAGGAACTCCTACAATGAGCAGTTCTTC CASSWVRNSYNEQFF - - TRBJ2-1 TRBV6-5
TGCAGTGCTAGAAGTCTCTTTATGAACACTGAAGCTTTCTTT CSARSLFMNTEAFF - few TRBJ1-1 TRBV20-1
TGCGCCAGCAGCTTGCGGCGAGGAGAAAAGTACTTC CASSLRRGEKYF - many TRBJ2-7 TRBV5-1
TGCGCCAGCAGCCAAGAAGGAAGAACCTCAACAGGAAACACCATATATTTT CASSQEGRTSTGNTIYF - - TRBJ1-3 TRBV4-1
TGTGCCAGCAGTGATGGACTAGCGGGGTACAATGAGCAGTTCTTC CASSDGLAGYNEQFF TRBD2 many TRBJ2-1 TRBV6-1
TGTGCCAGCAGTTACGAGGGGTATACTGAAGCTTTCTTT CASSYEGYTEAFF - few TRBJ1-1 TRBV6-2/TRBV6-3
TGTGCCAGCAGCTTACCCTTGGGACCGGGCTCTGGAAACACCATATATTTT CASSLPLGPGSGNTIYF - few TRBJ1-3 TRBV11-2
TGCAGCGTGAAAGGGGGCGACTCCTACGAGCAGTACTTC CSVKGGDSYEQYF TRBD1 - TRBJ2-7 TRBV29-1
TGTGCCAGCACCCCGTGGAATGGAAACACCATATATTTT CASTPWNGNTIYF - many TRBJ1-3 TRBV7-9
TGTGCCAGCAGTCCCAGGGGATCTTATAGCAATCAGCCCCAGCATTTT CASSPRGSYSNQPQHF - - TRBJ1-5 TRBV6-2/TRBV6-3
TGTGCCAGCAGTTTAACAGGTCCAAGCTCTGGAAACACCATATATTTT CASSLTGPSSGNTIYF - - TRBJ1-3 TRBV12-3/TRBV12-4
TGTGCCAGCAGTTACGACAGGGCGGGAGAGACCCAGTACTTC CASSYDRAGETQYF TRBD1 - TRBJ2-5 TRBV6-5
TGCAGTGCTAGAGCCCGTACAGGGGCCAATTCACCCCTCCACTTT CSARARTGANSPLHF TRBD1 few TRBJ1-6 TRBV20-1
TGCAGCGTTGAAATAAGGGGGGAGAACACTGAAGCTTTCTTT CSVEIRGENTEAFF - - TRBJ1-1 TRBV29-1
TGTGCCAGCAGTTTACGGGGGCCCCAGGGGGGCGTTACCGGGGAGCTGTTTTTT CASSLRGPQGGVTGELFF - - TRBJ2-2 TRBV27
TGTGCCAGCAGATCCCCCAGGACGAGGGAAAATTCACCCCTCCACTTT CASRSPRTRENSPLHF - many TRBJ1-6 TRBV25-1
TGTGCCAGCAGCCCAGGGGCAGGGGGCAGAAACGAGCAGTACTTC CASSPGAGGRNEQYF TRBD1 - TRBJ2-7 TRBV7-9